This entry describes one T cell receptor beta chain. The antigen this receptor binds is unknown. The input lacks base qualities; no much larger clone sits a single base away. The data derive from a study of shared T cell receptors in the human thymus (dated by TCRdb to the early 2020s). A note on the overall study: The study examined how the human thymus generates shared, self-reactive T-cell receptor alpha chains.

Library creation used the immunoSEQ multiplex PCR assay. Entries here come from immuneACCESS through TCRdb and include only in-frame sequences with V and J called. Some clones fail to appear in such tables; in the studies checked, an unresolved V gene covers under half of the shortfall, and the cause of the remainder is unknown. This sample lists more than 550,000 clones; 80% to 90% were detected once. About 0.0094% of the sample goes to the ten largest clones. Trimming removed 2 bases from V and 3 bases from J; the gene matches leave 11 bases unexplained. The germline V gene encodes CDR1 MNHEY and CDR2 SMNVEV (reference sequence). The CDR3 runs 17 amino acids, cysteine and phenylalanine included. Of all the DNA, just the CDR3 is kept, 51 bases in frame from base 1. The data also belong to a second study, concerning human thymus T cells. That second publication adds: The donors were immunologically healthy infants in Finland who had open corrective cardiac surgery for congenital heart defects. The thymus tissue came from surgical resects taken out during corrective cardiac surgery. V and J gene segment usage appeared biased in both thymic and peripheral blood repertoires. The related research reported highly overlapping thymic TCR repertoires among unrelated individuals. The study characterized TCR alpha and beta repertoires from under 10 infant thymus samples and a few related peripheral blood samples. The infant donors were about 6 to 244 days old, and the cohort included six or seven males and a couple of females. After being mechanically released from the tissue, thymocytes were kept at -70 degrees C in pellets of about 9.5-30 million cells. A QIAsymphony instrument was used to extract genomic DNA from the frozen cell pellets. Using the immunoSEQ multiplex PCR assay, the TCRB and TCRAD loci were amplified from a standardized quantity of quality-controlled genomic DNA. The amplicons spanned the V(D)J region and were long enough to cover the CDR3 and allow V and J genes to be identified. Amplicon sequencing was performed on an Illumina platform through the commercial immunoSEQ service. Primer bias and sequencing errors were corrected as previously described, and TCRAD and TCRB definitions were based on the IMGT database. immunoSEQ Analyzer 3.0 and VDJTools were used for repertoire analysis, which covered basic statistics, V/J segment usage, diversity estimates, rarefaction and pairwise overlap. Diversity was estimated using the Chao1, ChaoE, Efron-Thisted, Shannon and inverse Simpson indices, and was also estimated on datasets down-sampled to the size of the smallest sample. Repertoire overlap used strict matching of CDR3 nucleotide sequence, V gene and J gene, with Jaccard-based multidimensional scaling clustering. Thymus samples yielded on average roughly 790,000 unique TCRB clonotypes, compared with around 79,000 from blood samples.

Sequenced sample: thymocytes. The TCR originated in a boy under three years old with a congenital heart defect. Donor details come from another sample of the same person, matched by shared clones. The chain is assembled from TRBV27 and TRBJ1-1, with TRBD1 matching 8 junction bases. The encoded CDR3 is CASSLQRQGQPYTEAFF. The DNA sequence is TGTGCCAGCAGTTTACAAAGACAGGGGCAGCCTTACACTGAAGCTTTCTTT.